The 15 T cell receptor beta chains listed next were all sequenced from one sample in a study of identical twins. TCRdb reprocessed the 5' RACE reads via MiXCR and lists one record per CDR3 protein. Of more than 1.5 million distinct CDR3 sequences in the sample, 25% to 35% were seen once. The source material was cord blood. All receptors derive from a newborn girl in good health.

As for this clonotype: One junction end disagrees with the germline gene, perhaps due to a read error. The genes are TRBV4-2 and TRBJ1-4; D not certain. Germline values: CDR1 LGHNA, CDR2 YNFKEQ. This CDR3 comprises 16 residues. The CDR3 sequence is CVSSQEVGRLNEKLFF. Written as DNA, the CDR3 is TGTGTCAGCAGCCAAGAGGTAGGGCGCCTTAATGAAAAACTGTTTTTT.

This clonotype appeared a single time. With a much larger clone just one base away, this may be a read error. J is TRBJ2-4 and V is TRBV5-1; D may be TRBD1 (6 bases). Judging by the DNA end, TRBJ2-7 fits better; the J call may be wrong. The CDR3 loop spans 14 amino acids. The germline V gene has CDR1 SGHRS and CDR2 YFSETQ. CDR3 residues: CASSHTSPGVEQYF. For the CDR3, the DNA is TGCGCCAGCAGCCATACCTCCCCAGGGGTCGAGCAGTACTTC.

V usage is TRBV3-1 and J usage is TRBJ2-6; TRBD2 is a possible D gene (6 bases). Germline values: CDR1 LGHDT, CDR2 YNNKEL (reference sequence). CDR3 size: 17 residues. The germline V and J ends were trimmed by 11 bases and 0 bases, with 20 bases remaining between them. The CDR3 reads CAASPSASSSGANVLTF. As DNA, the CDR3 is TGTGCCGCCTCCCCTAGCGCTTCAAGCTCTGGGGCCAACGTCCTGACTTTC.

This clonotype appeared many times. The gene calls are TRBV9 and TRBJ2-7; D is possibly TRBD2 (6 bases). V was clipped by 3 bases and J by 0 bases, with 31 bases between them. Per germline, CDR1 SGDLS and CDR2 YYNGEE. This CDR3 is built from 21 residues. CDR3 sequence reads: CASSGFVPGNLIRGSSYEQYF. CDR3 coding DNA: TGTGCCAGCAGCGGTTTCGTCCCGGGGAATCTTATTCGGGGGAGCTCCTACGAGCAGTACTTC.

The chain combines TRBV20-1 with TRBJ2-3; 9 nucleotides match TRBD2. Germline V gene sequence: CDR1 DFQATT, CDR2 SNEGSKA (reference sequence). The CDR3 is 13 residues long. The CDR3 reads CSPTSGSTDTQYF. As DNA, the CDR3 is TGCAGCCCCACTAGCGGGAGCACAGATACGCAGTATTTT.

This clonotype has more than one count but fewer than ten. The CDR3 protein is CSATSGADTQYF. The CDR3 nucleotides read TGCAGTGCTACTAGCGGGGCAGATACGCAGTATTTT. The chain carries TRBV20-1 and TRBJ2-3, with 9 positions matching TRBD2. This CDR3 region has 12 residues. CDR1 is DFQATT, CDR2 SNEGSKA, per germline (reference sequence). V lost 4 bases and J lost 4; bases outside the gene matches: 0.

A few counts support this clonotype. The CDR3 protein is CAFRRRRNTGELFF. CDR3 DNA: TGTGCGTTCCGACGGAGAAGGAACACCGGGGAGCTGTTTTTT. The gene calls are TRBV24-1 and TRBJ2-2; D is undetermined. Germline CDR1 reads KGHDR; CDR2 reads SFDVKD. The CDR3 is made up of 14 amino acids.

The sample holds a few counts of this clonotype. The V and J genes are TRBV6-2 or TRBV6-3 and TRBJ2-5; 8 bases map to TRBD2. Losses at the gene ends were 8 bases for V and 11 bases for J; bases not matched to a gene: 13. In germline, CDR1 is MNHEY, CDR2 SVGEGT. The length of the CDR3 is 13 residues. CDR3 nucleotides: TGTGCCAGCGGAATCACTAGCGGCGGTGAGCAGTACTTC. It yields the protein CASGITSGGEQYF.

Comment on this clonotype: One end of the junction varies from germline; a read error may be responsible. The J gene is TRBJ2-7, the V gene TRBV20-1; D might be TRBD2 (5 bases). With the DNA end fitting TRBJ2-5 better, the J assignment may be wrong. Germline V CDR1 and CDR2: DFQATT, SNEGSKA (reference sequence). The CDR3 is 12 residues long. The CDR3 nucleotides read TGCAGTGCTAGAGGGAGGCAAGGGACCCAGTACTTC. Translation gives CSARGRQGTQYF.

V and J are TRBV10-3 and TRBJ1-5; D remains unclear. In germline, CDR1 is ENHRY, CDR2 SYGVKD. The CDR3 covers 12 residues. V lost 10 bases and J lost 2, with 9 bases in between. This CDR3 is CASKEGNQPQHF. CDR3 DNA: TGTGCCAGCAAGGAGGGCAATCAGCCCCAGCATTTT.

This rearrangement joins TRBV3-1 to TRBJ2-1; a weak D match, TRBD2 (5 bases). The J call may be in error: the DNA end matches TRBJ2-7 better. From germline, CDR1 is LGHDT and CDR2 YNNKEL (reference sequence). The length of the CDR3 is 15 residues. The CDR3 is CASSQGPSSYNEQYF. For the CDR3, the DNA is TGTGCCAGCAGCCAAGGGCCTAGCTCCTACAATGAGCAGTACTTC.

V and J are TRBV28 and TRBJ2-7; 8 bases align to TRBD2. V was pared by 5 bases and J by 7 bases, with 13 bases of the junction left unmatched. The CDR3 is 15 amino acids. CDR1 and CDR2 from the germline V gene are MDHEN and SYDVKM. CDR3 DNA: TGTGCCAGCAGTCCCAGCGGGAGAACGGGCAATGAGCAGTACTTC. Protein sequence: CASSPSGRTGNEQYF. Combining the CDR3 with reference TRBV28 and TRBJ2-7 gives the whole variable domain DVKVTQSSRYLVKRTGEKVFLECVQDMDHENMFWYRQDPGLGLRLIYFSYDVKMKEKGDIPEGYSVSREKKERFSLILESASTNQTSMYLCASSPSGRTGNEQYFGPGTRLTVT.

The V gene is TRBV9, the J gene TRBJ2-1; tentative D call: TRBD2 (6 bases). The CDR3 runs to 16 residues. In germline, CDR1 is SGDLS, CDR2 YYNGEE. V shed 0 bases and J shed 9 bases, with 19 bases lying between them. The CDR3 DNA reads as TGTGCCAGCAGCGTAGGAGCTAGCGAGGGTTTGGGTGAGCAGTTCTTC. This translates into CASSVGASEGLGEQFF.

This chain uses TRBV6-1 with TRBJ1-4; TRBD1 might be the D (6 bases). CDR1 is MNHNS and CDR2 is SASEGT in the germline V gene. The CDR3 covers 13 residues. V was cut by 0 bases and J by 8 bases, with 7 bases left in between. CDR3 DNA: TGTGCCAGCAGTGAAGCCGGACAGGAAAAACTGTTTTTT. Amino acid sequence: CASSEAGQEKLFF.

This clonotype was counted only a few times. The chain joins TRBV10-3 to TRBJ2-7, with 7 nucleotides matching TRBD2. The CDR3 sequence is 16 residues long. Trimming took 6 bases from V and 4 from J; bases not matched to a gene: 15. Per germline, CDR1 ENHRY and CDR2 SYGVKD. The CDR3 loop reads CAISNTVNGRPYEQYF. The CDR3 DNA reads TGTGCCATCAGCAATACCGTGAACGGGAGGCCATACGAGCAGTACTTC.